These 29 T cell receptor beta chains were sequenced from one sample in a study of T cell repertoires in cytomegalovirus infection. TCRdb itself ran the reads through MiXCR, one entry per CDR3 protein. The table records some 440,000 distinct CDR3 sequences, approximately 30% of them present only once. The source material was PBMCs. Source of these receptors: a human donor in good health (CMV status not recorded). Some clones in this sample may be carry-over from other donors' samples.

This clonotype was counted a few times. The rearrangement uses TRBV27 and TRBJ2-3; D gene uncertain. In germline, CDR1 is MNHEY, CDR2 SMNVEV (reference sequence). The ends were cut back, 6 bases at V and 0 bases at J, with 7 bases in the middle. CDR3 length: 13 amino acids. DNA for the CDR3: TGTGCCAGCAGGAGCTTGAGCACAGATACGCAGTATTTT. As protein: CASRSLSTDTQYF.

This clonotype was observed a few times. The chain carries TRBV20-1 and TRBJ2-5; possible D gene TRBD2, 5 bases. Germline V gene sequence: CDR1 DFQATT, CDR2 SNEGSKA (reference sequence). V lost 6 bases, J lost 2 bases, and 16 bases lay in between. The CDR3 runs 14 residues. CDR3 coding DNA: TGCAGTGCGCCCATAAGAGGCGGGCAAGAGACCCAGTACTTC. This translates into CSAPIRGGQETQYF.

The chain has TRBV6-5 and TRBJ2-7, with a possible D match to TRBD2 (5 bases). V lost 4 bases and J lost 2, with 15 bases in between. The CDR3 runs to 15 residues. The germline V gene has CDR1 MNHEY and CDR2 SVGAGI. The CDR3 loop is CASSSSRGETYEQYF. The CDR3 bases are TGTGCCAGCAGTTCCTCCCGGGGTGAGACCTACGAGCAGTACTTC.

This clonotype has ten or more counts. V usage is TRBV7-9 and J usage is TRBJ1-5, with D possibly TRBD1 on 6 matching bases. CDR1 and CDR2 from the germline V gene are SEHNR and FQNEAQ (reference sequence). CDR3 size: 14 residues. V dropped 5 bases and J dropped 7 bases, with 15 bases sitting between them. CDR3 nucleotides: TGTGCCAGCAGCCTGACAGGTCTGGCGCAGCCCCAGCATTTT. Amino acids: CASSLTGLAQPQHF. Using reference TRBV7-9 and TRBJ1-5 for the parts outside the CDR3, the full variable domain is DTGVSQNPRHKITKRGQNVTFRCDPISEHNRLYWYRQTLGQGPEFLTYFQNEAQLEKSRLLSDRFSAERPKGSFSTLEIQRTEQGDSAMYLCASSLTGLAQPQHFGDGTRLSIL.

This chain links TRBV20-1 with TRBJ2-7, with 7 bases that match TRBD1. Germline V lookup: CDR1 DFQATT, CDR2 SNEGSKA (reference sequence). The J segment lost 0 bases and the V segment lost 3 bases, leaving 5 bases of the junction unmatched. The CDR3 runs 14 residues. The CDR3: CSASDRAFSYEQYF. In DNA, the CDR3 is TGCAGTGCTAGCGACAGGGCATTCTCCTACGAGCAGTACTTC.

This clonotype appeared a few times. The genes are TRBV24-1 and TRBJ1-2; TRBD1 is a possible D gene (5 bases). Germline CDR1 is KGHDR and CDR2 is SFDVKD. V lost 4 bases and J lost 6, with 5 bases in between. The CDR3 consists of 11 residues. The CDR3 loop reads CATSEGHGYTF. CDR3 coding DNA: TGTGCCACCAGTGAGGGACATGGCTACACCTTC.

This sequence joins TRBV7-2 and TRBJ2-4; D may correspond to TRBD1 or TRBD2 (5 bases each). The CDR3 length is 16 residues. V was clipped by 4 bases and J by 5 bases, with 18 bases between them. CDR1 SGHTA and CDR2 FQGNSA come from the germline V gene. The CDR3 loop is CASSSWGKRDQNIQYF. DNA of the CDR3: TGTGCCAGCAGCTCATGGGGTAAACGGGACCAAAACATTCAGTACTTC.

Details on this clonotype: In this CDR3 the conserved last residue, phenylalanine or tryptophan, is missing, so a read error is likely. The CDR3: CASSRRDPGDRHTDTQYC. The CDR3 DNA is TGTGCCAGCAGTCGTAGGGACCCGGGGGACAGGCACACAGATACGCAGTATTGT. This chain connects TRBV6-6 to TRBJ2-3; 8 bases map to TRBD1. This CDR3 is built from 18 residues. Germline V gene data show CDR1 as MNHNY and CDR2 as SVGAGI (reference sequence). After removal of 5 bases from V and 2 bases from J, the junction contained 15 bases not matched to a gene.

This clonotype was detected ten times or more. V is TRBV7-9 and J is TRBJ2-7; 7 bases fit TRBD1. The germline gives CDR1 SEHNR, CDR2 FQNEAQ (reference sequence). The CDR3 loop spans 13 amino acids. The V gene end was trimmed by 3 bases and the J gene end by 3 bases; junction bases not matched to a gene: 2. CDR3 loop: CASSFRQGYEQYF. Written as DNA, the CDR3 is TGTGCCAGCAGCTTCCGACAGGGCTACGAGCAGTACTTC.

This sequence joins TRBV6-2 or TRBV6-3 and TRBJ1-5, with D possibly TRBD1 on 5 matching bases. The CDR3 consists of 17 residues. The V end was cut by 3 bases, the J end by 0 bases, with 15 bases between. Germline V CDR1 and CDR2: MNHEY, SVGEGT. The CDR3 sequence: CASSYRQSTNSNQPQHF. The CDR3 DNA reads as TGTGCCAGCAGTTATCGACAGTCCACGAATAGCAATCAGCCCCAGCATTTT.

This clonotype was counted a few times. The rearrangement uses TRBV4-1 and TRBJ1-5; D call uncertain. The CDR3 has 16 residues. V was clipped by 4 bases and J by 0 bases, with 13 bases between them. CDR1 is MGHRA, CDR2 YSYEKL, per germline. The chain's CDR3 is CASSPRAEYSNQPQHF. In nucleotides, the CDR3 is TGCGCCAGCAGCCCCCGAGCAGAATATAGCAATCAGCCCCAGCATTTT.

This clonotype has only a few counts. The V gene is TRBV7-9, the J gene TRBJ2-7; D not resolved. V lost 3 bases to trimming and J lost 6 bases, with 9 bases between them. The germline gives CDR1 SEHNR, CDR2 FQNEAQ (reference sequence). This CDR3 has 12 amino acids. DNA for the CDR3: TGTGCCAGCAGCTTCTCCGAGGTCGAGCAGTACTTC. Its protein is CASSFSEVEQYF.

This clonotype was seen only a few times. The V call is TRBV28, the J call TRBJ1-5, with 7 bases matching TRBD1. V shed 3 bases, J shed 4 bases, and the junction held 6 bases outside the gene matches. Germline CDR1 and CDR2: MDHEN and SYDVKM. The CDR3 covers 15 residues. CDR3 nucleotides: TGTGCCAGCAGTTTCTTGGACAGGTCGAATCAGCCCCAGCATTTT. It translates to CASSFLDRSNQPQHF.

In the case of this clonotype: A read error may produce the germline difference seen at one junction end. The V gene is TRBV6-1, the J gene TRBJ2-7, with TRBD1 matching over 9 bases. Germline values: CDR1 MNHNS, CDR2 SASEGT. The CDR3 is made up of 13 amino acids. CDR3 loop: CASCTGQGYEHYF. The CDR3 bases are TGTGCCAGCTGTACGGGACAGGGCTACGAGCATTACTTC.

The gene calls are TRBV4-1 and TRBJ2-1; TRBD2 agrees at 10 bases. The CDR3 extends over 18 amino acids. The V gene end was trimmed by 1 base and the J gene end by 4 bases; junction bases not matched to a gene: 10. The germline gives CDR1 MGHRA, CDR2 YSYEKL. The CDR3 is CASSQGELAGGLYNEQFF. The CDR3 DNA is TGCGCCAGCAGCCAAGGGGAGTTAGCGGGGGGATTGTACAATGAGCAGTTCTTC.

The chain employs TRBV5-1 and TRBJ2-2; D unclear. V gave up 0 bases and J gave up 3 bases, with 9 bases separating them. CDR1 SGHRS and CDR2 YFSETQ come from the germline V gene. This CDR3 is built from 15 residues. Here the CDR3 reads CASSLAPGYTGELFF. The CDR3 nucleotides are TGCGCCAGCAGCTTGGCCCCAGGCTACACCGGGGAGCTGTTTTTT.

In its sample, this clonotype was seen many times. The V call is TRBV7-2, the J call TRBJ1-2; possible D gene TRBD1, 6 bases. Germline V gives CDR1 SGHTA, CDR2 FQGNSA. This CDR3 has 13 residues. Deletions cut 5 bases from V and 4 bases from J, with 11 bases between. The CDR3 loop is CASSLTGFYGYTF. CDR3 sequence (DNA): TGTGCCAGCAGCCTGACAGGTTTCTATGGCTACACCTTC.

The J gene is TRBJ2-3, the V gene TRBV13, with TRBD2 matching 8 bases. Germline V gene data show CDR1 as PRHDT and CDR2 as FYEKMQ (reference sequence). This CDR3 has 15 residues. Unmatched junction bases numbered 6, after V lost 3 bases and J lost 4 bases. This CDR3 reads CASSFGTRSADTQYF. The CDR3 DNA reads as TGTGCCAGCAGCTTCGGGACTAGAAGCGCAGATACGCAGTATTTT.

This clonotype was seen a few times. This chain joins TRBV27 and TRBJ1-1, with D tentatively TRBD1 (6 bases). This CDR3 contains 14 residues. In germline, CDR1 is MNHEY, CDR2 SMNVEV (reference sequence). Trimming removed 7 bases at V and 1 base at J, with 13 bases between. CDR3: CASKPLDRNTEAFF. The CDR3 coding sequence is TGTGCCAGCAAACCACTGGACAGGAACACTGAAGCTTTCTTT.

Concerning this clonotype: An end of the junction does not agree with germline; a read error may underlie this. The chain joins TRBV3-1 to TRBJ1-2; D is possibly TRBD1 (5 bases). Germline assignment: CDR1 LGHDT and CDR2 YNNKEL (reference sequence). The CDR3 loop spans 15 amino acids. CDR3 coding DNA: TGTGCCAGCAGCCAAGACTCTACGGCGAGGCAGGGATCTAACTTC. Its translation: CASSQDSTARQGSNF.

The chain recombines TRBV19 with TRBJ1-2; the D is unclear. The germline V gene has CDR1 LNHDA and CDR2 SQIVND (reference sequence). The V end was cut by 6 bases, the J end by 3 bases, with 5 bases between. This CDR3 is built from 11 residues. The CDR3 is CASRQHYGYTF. The CDR3 DNA follows: TGTGCCAGTAGGCAGCACTATGGCTACACCTTC.

The sample holds many counts of this clonotype. The rearrangement joins TRBV7-3 to TRBJ2-3, with 13 positions matching TRBD2. Germline CDR1 and CDR2: SGHTA and FQGTGA. The ends lost 5 bases at V and 4 bases at J; junction bases unmatched: 3. This CDR3 comprises 15 residues. DNA of the CDR3: TGTGCCAGCAGCACTAGCGGGGGGGCCCCAGATACGCAGTATTTT. Encoded protein: CASSTSGGAPDTQYF.

The chain links TRBV5-6 to TRBJ1-3; 7 bases are shared with TRBD1. V was pared by 4 bases and J by 0 bases, with 10 bases of the junction left unmatched. The CDR3 runs to 17 residues. Germline lookup yields CDR1 SGHDT and CDR2 YYEEEE. CDR3 DNA sequence: TGTGCCAGCAGCCTAATAGACAGGGCAAACTCTGGAAACACCATATATTTT. Protein sequence: CASSLIDRANSGNTIYF.

The chain recombines TRBV12-3 or TRBV12-4 with TRBJ2-1; D gene ambiguous. The V end was cut by 5 bases, the J end by 6 bases, with 11 bases between. The CDR3 runs 13 residues. The CDR3 sequence is CASSLRPSNEQFF. The CDR3 DNA is TGTGCCAGCAGTCTGAGGCCCAGCAATGAGCAGTTCTTC.

V and J are TRBV12-3 or TRBV12-4 and TRBJ2-7, with TRBD1 matching over 7 bases. V lost 7 bases to trimming and J lost 1 base; unmatched junction nucleotides: 10. The CDR3 has 15 amino acids. The CDR3 loop is CASKREGQSSYEQYF. As DNA, the CDR3 is TGTGCCAGCAAACGAGAGGGACAGTCATCCTACGAGCAGTACTTC.

This clonotype was counted between two and nine times. This sequence joins TRBV5-5 and TRBJ1-1, with TRBD1 as a possible D gene (5 bases). CDR1 is SGHKS, CDR2 YYEKEE, per germline (reference sequence). V shed 0 bases and J shed 5 bases, with 11 bases lying between them. The CDR3 runs to 14 residues. CDR3 in DNA: TGTGCCAGCAGCTTGGTATCCGGGGGAACTGAAGCTTTCTTT. Protein product: CASSLVSGGTEAFF.

The V gene is TRBV7-9, the J gene TRBJ2-7; TRBD2 matches 14 bases. Germline V gene sequence: CDR1 SEHNR, CDR2 FQNEAQ (reference sequence). There are 13 residues in the CDR3. J gave up 10 bases and V 4 bases, and 3 bases lay outside the gene matches. The CDR3 loop is CASSSGLAGDQYF. In DNA, the CDR3 is TGTGCCAGCAGCTCGGGACTAGCGGGGGACCAGTACTTC.

The chain uses TRBV6-6 and TRBJ2-2; D remains ambiguous. Germline CDR1 MNHNY, CDR2 SVGAGI (reference sequence). Trimming took 2 bases from V and 4 from J, leaving 8 bases between them. This CDR3 is built from 14 residues. The CDR3 sequence is CASSYDLPTGELFF. The CDR3 coding sequence is TGTGCCAGCAGTTACGACCTTCCCACCGGGGAGCTGTTTTTT.

Concerning this clonotype: Since no conserved phenylalanine or tryptophan closes the CDR3, a read error is the likely cause. This chain uses TRBV12-3 or TRBV12-4 with TRBJ2-7; D unclear. The V end lost 6 bases, the J end lost 0 bases, and 9 bases lay between the germline ends. CDR3 size: 13 residues. CDR3 sequence: CASSLPSSYEQYL. The CDR3, as DNA: TGTGCCAGCAGCCTGCCGAGCTCCTACGAGCAGTACTTA.